What follows are 28 T cell receptor beta chains derived from one specimen sequenced in a study of cytomegalovirus exposure and HLA in healthy donors. With 60 Vbeta and 13 Jbeta primers, the PCR was carried out. Sequenced by immunoSEQ multiplex PCR; TCRdb stores in-frame clones only, minus some. The sample shows some 150,000 clones, approximately 77% of them seen only once. The sequenced sample was PBMCs. Receptors were obtained from a woman between 50 and 59 years old in good health and CMV-seronegative.

The rearrangement links TRBV25-1 to TRBJ2-2, with D maybe TRBD2 (5 bases). The germline V gene has CDR1 MGHDK and CDR2 SYGVNS. The CDR3 is 16 residues long. The V gene lost 2 bases and the J gene lost 4 bases, with 14 bases spanning the gap. The CDR3: CASSEIGTAGTGELFF. For the CDR3, the DNA is TGTGCCAGCAGTGAAATAGGCACCGCGGGCACCGGGGAGCTGTTTTTT.

The chain is built from TRBV6-4 and TRBJ2-3; weak D call: TRBD2 (6 bases). The germline V and J ends were trimmed by 8 bases and 4 bases, with 22 bases remaining between them. CDR1 and CDR2 (germline): MRHNA, SNTAGT. The CDR3 has 16 amino acids. CDR3 protein: CASPVEGQRGPDTQYF. The DNA of the CDR3 is TGTGCCAGCCCAGTGGAGGGGCAAAGGGGTCCAGATACGCAGTATTTT.

The V call is TRBV6-4, the J call TRBJ2-7; 7 nucleotides align to TRBD1. Germline loops: CDR1 MRHNA, CDR2 SNTAGT. This CDR3 has 14 residues. Trimming at V came to 4 bases and at J to 0 bases, leaving 3 bases not matched to a gene. CDR3 sequence: CASSVDRDSYEQYF. The CDR3 nucleotides read TGTGCCAGCAGTGTCGACAGGGACTCCTACGAGCAGTACTTC.

This clone was recorded only once. The chain is built from TRBV6-5 and TRBJ1-1; D ambiguous. Per the germline V gene, CDR1 is MNHEY and CDR2 is SVGAGI. Between the trimmed V and J ends, which lost 3 bases and 0 bases, there was a span of 11 bases. There are 15 residues in the CDR3. This CDR3 is CASSYIRQVNTEAFF. CDR3 sequence (DNA): TGTGCCAGCAGTTATATTCGCCAGGTGAACACTGAAGCTTTCTTT.

The chain has TRBV6-1 and TRBJ2-6; TRBD1 aligns across 7 bases. The CDR3 is made up of 16 amino acids. Germline lookup yields CDR1 MNHNS and CDR2 SASEGT. V shed 3 bases, J shed 2 bases, and the junction held 4 bases outside the gene matches. The CDR3 sequence: CASSDDRDTGANVLTF. CDR3 nucleotide sequence: TGTGCCAGCAGTGATGACAGGGATACTGGGGCCAACGTCCTGACTTTC.

This clone appeared a few times. The chain couples TRBV13 to TRBJ1-2; D is uncertain. V lost 5 bases to trimming and J lost 4 bases, with 5 bases between them. The CDR3 totals 11 residues. The V gene's germline CDR1 is PRHDT and CDR2 FYEKMQ (reference sequence). The DNA of the CDR3 is TGTGCCAGCAGCCTCGGCTATGGCTACACCTTC. Amino acids: CASSLGYGYTF.

This rearrangement joins TRBV5-4 to TRBJ2-1; D is perhaps TRBD1 (5 bases). Deletions cut 4 bases from V and 9 bases from J, with 20 bases between. The length of the CDR3 is 15 residues. Germline V gene data show CDR1 as SGHNT and CDR2 as YYREEE (reference sequence). In DNA form, the CDR3 reads TGTGCCAGCAGCCCCCCGTCCCTAGGGGTGAGTGAGCAGTTCTTC. It translates to CASSPPSLGVSEQFF.

A single count supports this clone. The chain joins TRBV4-1 to TRBJ2-7, with 7 bases that match TRBD1. The germline CDR1 and CDR2 sequences are MGHRA and YSYEKL. The CDR3 runs to 15 residues. V lost 1 base, J lost 7 bases, and 10 bases stayed unmatched. As DNA, the CDR3 is TGCGCCAGCAGCCAAGCACAGGGGAGTAGGCGGGAGCAGTACTTC. This encodes CASSQAQGSRREQYF.

This chain uses TRBV30 with TRBJ1-6; TRBD1 matches 7 bases. The CDR3 has 13 amino acids. Germline V gene data show CDR1 as GTSNPN and CDR2 as SVGIG (reference sequence). The ends lost 7 bases at V and 7 bases at J; junction bases unmatched: 7. CDR3 sequence: CAFLTDRNSPLHF. The CDR3 bases are TGTGCCTTCCTCACGGACAGGAATTCACCCCTCCACTTT.

The rearrangement links TRBV10-3 to TRBJ1-5; perhaps TRBD1 as D (6 bases). The CDR3 runs to 13 residues. CDR1 and CDR2 (germline): ENHRY, SYGVKD. Trimming left V 5 bases short and J 5 bases short, with 10 bases between. The CDR3 sequence: CAISRDTDQPQHF. In DNA, the CDR3 is TGTGCCATCAGTCGGGACACCGATCAGCCCCAGCATTTT.

The genes are TRBV4-1 and TRBJ2-1; 9 nucleotides align to TRBD2. The CDR3 covers 16 residues. CDR1 is MGHRA, CDR2 YSYEKL, per germline. With V trimmed by 4 bases and J by 2 bases, 6 bases remained unmatched. The CDR3 is CASSLTGGGAYNEQFF. CDR3 nucleotides: TGCGCCAGCAGCCTCACTGGCGGGGGGGCCTACAATGAGCAGTTCTTC.

V and J are TRBV19 and TRBJ2-2; D not certain. The CDR3 contains 12 residues. V was cut by 6 bases and J by 3 bases, with 5 bases left in between. CDR1 is LNHDA and CDR2 is SQIVND in the germline V gene (reference sequence). Here the CDR3 DNA reads TGTGCCAGTAGGTCTGACACCGGGGAGCTGTTTTTT. Its translation is CASRSDTGELFF.

This chain links TRBV7-2 with TRBJ1-3, with 8 bases fitting TRBD1. The germline V gene has CDR1 SGHTA and CDR2 FQGNSA. Trimming cost V 1 base and J 4 bases; bases outside gene matches: 3. This CDR3 region has 15 residues. The CDR3 reads CASSLGQGYGNTIYF. In DNA, the CDR3 is TGTGCCAGCAGCTTAGGACAGGGGTACGGAAACACCATATATTTT. The whole variable domain, remainder taken from reference TRBV7-2 and TRBJ1-3, is GAGVSQSPSNKVTEKGKDVELRCDPISGHTALYWYRQSLGQGLEFLIYFQGNSAPDKSGLPSDRFSAERTGGSVSTLTIQRTQQEDSAVYLCASSLGQGYGNTIYFGEGSWLTVV.

The chain links TRBV4-3 to TRBJ2-3, with D perhaps matching TRBD1 (5 bases). Germline CDR1 LGHNA, CDR2 YSLEER. V was trimmed by 0 bases and J by 1 base, leaving 14 bases between them. CDR3 length: 17 residues. This CDR3 reads CASSQEGPGFGTDTQYF. DNA for the CDR3: TGCGCCAGCAGCCAAGAGGGGCCAGGGTTCGGCACAGATACGCAGTATTTT.

This chain connects TRBV7-2 to TRBJ1-3; the D gene is possibly TRBD1 (5 bases). The germline V and J ends were trimmed by 3 bases and 0 bases, with 9 bases remaining between them. The CDR3 spans 15 residues. Looked up from germline, CDR1 is SGHTA and CDR2 is FQGNSA. CDR3 in amino acids: CASSLGGFSGNTIYF. The CDR3 DNA reads as TGTGCCAGCAGCTTGGGGGGTTTCTCTGGAAACACCATATATTTT.

The genes are TRBV19 and TRBJ1-6; 8 bases line up with TRBD1. CDR1 and CDR2 (germline): LNHDA, SQIVND (reference sequence). V dropped 9 bases and J dropped 0; count of bases not matched to a gene: 10. The CDR3 runs 17 residues. The CDR3 reads CASRTGSLSSYNSPLHF. DNA for the CDR3: TGTGCCAGCCGGACAGGGTCCTTGAGCTCCTATAATTCACCCCTCCACTTT.

The chain combines TRBV5-1 with TRBJ2-3; tentatively, D is TRBD2 (7 bases). The CDR3 runs to 15 residues. Trimming left V 0 bases short and J 6 bases short, with 14 bases between. Germline loops: CDR1 SGHRS, CDR2 YFSETQ. Here the CDR3 reads CASSLGRGGTDTQYF. The CDR3 DNA is TGCGCCAGCAGCTTGGGCAGGGGAGGGACCGATACGCAGTATTTT.

This clone was observed once. The J gene is TRBJ1-1, the V gene TRBV5-1; weak D call: TRBD1 (6 bases). The germline CDR1 and CDR2 sequences are SGHRS and YFSETQ. Trimming removed 4 bases from V and 0 bases from J, with 13 bases in between. The CDR3 sequence is 15 residues long. Written as DNA, the CDR3 is TGCGCCAGCAGCCCTAAGGGGGATCTGAACACTGAAGCTTTCTTT. This encodes CASSPKGDLNTEAFF.

This clone was seen a handful of times. The V gene is TRBV10-3, the J gene TRBJ2-5, with D maybe TRBD2 (6 bases). This CDR3 comprises 15 residues. The V end was cut by 0 bases, the J end by 5 bases, with 13 bases between. In germline, CDR1 is ENHRY, CDR2 SYGVKD. CDR3 DNA: TGTGCCATCAGTGAGTCCAGTAGCGGCGGCGAGACCCAGTACTTC. It yields the protein CAISESSSGGETQYF.

The chain couples TRBV5-1 to TRBJ2-3; 7 bases line up with TRBD1. The CDR3 loop spans 14 amino acids. Germline V lookup: CDR1 SGHRS, CDR2 YFSETQ. The ends lost 4 bases at V and 0 bases at J; junction bases unmatched: 2. CDR3 region: CASSTGQSTDTQYF. The CDR3 bases are TGCGCCAGCAGCACGGGACAGAGCACAGATACGCAGTATTTT.

The gene calls are TRBV10-3 and TRBJ2-5; TRBD2 is a possible D gene (6 bases). The V gene's germline CDR1 is ENHRY and CDR2 SYGVKD. This CDR3 spans 13 amino acids. V gave up 9 bases and J gave up 5 bases, with 16 bases separating them. Here the CDR3 DNA reads TGTGCCATTCAGGGAGGCCGCCGTGAGACCCAGTACTTC. Translation gives CAIQGGRRETQYF.

A few counts support this clone. The chain couples TRBV19 to TRBJ1-5; a weak D match, TRBD1 (5 bases). The ends were cut back, 5 bases at V and 7 bases at J, with 12 bases in the middle. CDR1 LNHDA and CDR2 SQIVND come from the germline V gene (reference sequence). The CDR3 runs to 13 residues. As DNA, the CDR3 is TGTGCCAGTAGTCTCCCAGGGTTGCAGCCCCAGCATTTT. Translated: CASSLPGLQPQHF. The variable domain in full, completed from reference TRBV19 and TRBJ1-5, reads DGGITQSPKYLFRKEGQNVTLSCEQNLNHDAMYWYRQDPGQGLRLIYYSQIVNDFQKGDIAEGYSVSREKKESFPLTVTSAQKNPTAFYLCASSLPGLQPQHFGDGTRLSIL.

The chain carries TRBV10-2 and TRBJ2-7; 13 nucleotides agree with TRBD2. V shed 9 bases, J shed 3 bases, and the junction held 5 bases outside the gene matches. This CDR3 comprises 14 residues. Germline V gene sequence: CDR1 WSHSY, CDR2 SAAADI. CDR3 sequence: CASTGTSGDYEQYF. The CDR3 region has the DNA TGCGCCAGTACCGGGACTAGCGGGGACTACGAGCAGTACTTC.

V is TRBV13 and J is TRBJ2-3, with D possibly TRBD1 on 6 matching bases. Between the trimmed V and J ends, which lost 9 bases and 1 base, there was a span of 11 bases. CDR1 is PRHDT and CDR2 is FYEKMQ in the germline V gene (reference sequence). The CDR3 totals 13 residues. The CDR3, as DNA: TGTGCCAGTAGGGGGACGGGCACAGATACGCAGTATTTT. Amino acids: CASRGTGTDTQYF.

The gene calls are TRBV28 and TRBJ2-3; TRBD1 aligns across 7 bases. The V gene end was trimmed by 6 bases and the J gene end by 5 bases; junction bases not matched to a gene: 8. The V gene's germline CDR1 is MDHEN and CDR2 SYDVKM. The CDR3 runs 14 residues. DNA for the CDR3: TGTGCCAGCAGCCCCGACAGGGTCGGAGATACGCAGTATTTT. Translation: CASSPDRVGDTQYF.

Here the CDR3 reads CASRFSGTGNSPLHF. The CDR3 nucleotides are TGTGCCAGCAGGTTTTCCGGGACAGGGAATTCACCCCTCCACTTT. J is TRBJ1-6 and V is TRBV7-9; 9 nucleotides match TRBD1. Germline CDR1 reads SEHNR; CDR2 reads FQNEAQ (reference sequence). After removal of 6 bases from V and 7 bases from J, the junction contained 7 bases not matched to a gene. The length of the CDR3 is 15 residues.

V and J are TRBV21-1 and TRBJ1-1; the table calls TRBD1, which could not be checked here. TRBV21-1 is listed as a pseudogene. The length of the CDR3 is 13 residues. CDR3 coding DNA: TGTGCCGTAGAGGGGGTTAGGCACACTGAAGCTTTCTTT. Amino acid sequence: CAVEGVRHTEAFF.

The V and J genes are TRBV7-9 and TRBJ1-1, with TRBD1 identical over 7 bases. CDR3 length: 15 amino acids. Germline V gene data show CDR1 as SEHNR and CDR2 as FQNEAQ (reference sequence). V shed 4 bases, J shed 3 bases, and the junction held 8 bases outside the gene matches. The CDR3 DNA sequence: TGTGCCAGCAGCTCGACAGGGCTTAAGGACACTGAAGCTTTCTTT. It yields the protein CASSSTGLKDTEAFF.